These T cell receptor beta chains were read from a single sample in a study of blood T cell repertoires in COVID-19. Clones were sequenced by immunoSEQ multiplex PCR, and TCRdb holds only the in-frame ones, with some missing. The sample records under 250,000 clones, about four fifths being singletons. Specimen: peripheral blood. Receptors originate from a man aged 45-65 years with active or convalescent COVID-19. Both conserved end residues are part of each CDR3. The order of the fields is D gene, clone size, V gene, J gene, CDR3 protein, CDR3 DNA. D genes are given only for firm matches. Rows give clone size only sometimes, using once, few, many, or a class for an expanded clone.

>-|few|TRBV11-2|TRBJ2-7
CASSLAGGTTPSEQYF
TGTGCCAGCAGCTTAGCGGGCGGGACCACCCCCTCCGAGCAGTACTTC
>TRBD1|-|TRBV7-2|TRBJ2-7
CASSLWGTGSSYEQYF
TGTGCCAGCAGCTTATGGGGGACAGGGAGCTCCTACGAGCAGTACTTC
>-|-|TRBV6-1|TRBJ1-2
CASSGTAAQGNVGYGYTF
TGTGCCAGCAGTGGGACCGCGGCACAGGGTAACGTTGGCTATGGCTACACCTTC
>TRBD1|-|TRBV5-3|TRBJ1-5
CARSLQGAGSNQPQHF
TGTGCCAGAAGCCTACAGGGGGCCGGTAGCAATCAGCCCCAGCATTTT
>TRBD1|once|TRBV5-1|TRBJ2-7
CASSLAGTGRYEQYF
TGCGCCAGCAGCTTGGCAGGGACAGGACGCTACGAGCAGTACTTC
>-|-|TRBV15|TRBJ2-1
CATSRVETFLLEQFF
TGTGCCACCAGCAGAGTTGAGACCTTTCTACTAGAGCAGTTCTTC
>-|-|TRBV10-3|TRBJ1-5
CAISESRAANQPQHF
TGTGCCATCAGTGAGTCGAGGGCAGCCAATCAGCCCCAGCATTTT
>-|once|TRBV12-3/TRBV12-4|TRBJ1-5
CASSSQEGQPQHF
TGTGCCAGCAGCTCCCAGGAAGGTCAGCCCCAGCATTTT
>TRBD2|-|TRBV3-1/TRBV3-2|TRBJ2-7
CASSFGSSGRYEQYF
TGTGCCAGCAGTTTCGGCTCTAGCGGGAGATACGAGCAGTACTTC
>TRBD2|-|TRBV15|TRBJ2-7
CATSRDPIASGRTYEQYF
TGTGCCACCAGCAGAGACCCCATCGCCAGCGGGAGGACCTACGAGCAGTACTTC
>TRBD2|-|TRBV6-1|TRBJ2-3
CASSEVTLAGRGDTQYF
TGTGCCAGCAGTGAAGTAACCCTAGCGGGTAGGGGAGATACGCAGTATTTT
>-|few|TRBV5-6|TRBJ2-7
CASSLDLEAVSSYEQYF
TGTGCCAGCAGCTTGGATCTGGAGGCGGTAAGCTCCTACGAGCAGTACTTC
>TRBD2|-|TRBV3-1/TRBV3-2|TRBJ2-2
CASSVTSGGTGELFF
TGTGCCAGCAGTGTGACTAGCGGGGGGACCGGGGAGCTGTTTTTT
>-|-|TRBV6-5|TRBJ2-5
CASSYSGTRKETQYF
TGTGCCAGCAGTTACTCGGGGACACGGAAAGAGACCCAGTACTTC
>-|-|TRBV5-5|TRBJ2-7
CASSPGLHEQYF
TGTGCCAGCAGTCCGGGACTCCACGAGCAGTACTTC
>TRBD2|-|TRBV27|TRBJ2-5
CASSLSMGLAGGSGETQYF
TGTGCCAGCAGTTTATCGATGGGACTAGCGGGGGGGTCGGGAGAGACCCAGTACTTC
>TRBD2|-|TRBV2|TRBJ2-3
CASSPGLAGASDTQYF
TGTGCCAGCAGCCCCGGACTAGCGGGAGCATCAGATACGCAGTATTTT
>TRBD1|-|TRBV5-1|TRBJ1-2
CASSSGQGAPGNTF
TGCGCCAGCAGCTCAGGACAGGGGGCTCCAGGAAACACCTTC
>TRBD1|-|TRBV5-5|TRBJ1-2
CASSLAGQGAYGYTF
TGTGCCAGCAGCTTGGCAGGACAGGGGGCTTATGGCTACACCTTC
>-|-|TRBV6-5|TRBJ1-2
CASRSIYGYTF
TGTGCCAGCAGGTCCATTTATGGCTACACCTTC
>TRBD1|-|TRBV6-5|TRBJ2-7
CASRQGAYEQYF
TGTGCCAGCAGACAGGGGGCATACGAGCAGTACTTC
>TRBD1|-|TRBV6-5|TRBJ1-1
CASSYSNRGTEAFF
TGTGCCAGCAGTTACTCGAACAGGGGGACTGAAGCTTTCTTT
>TRBD1|-|TRBV15|TRBJ1-6
CATSRTGDLDSPLHF
TGTGCCACCAGCAGAACAGGGGATCTGGATTCACCCCTCCACTTT
>-|-|TRBV2|TRBJ1-2
CASSTGVSNYGYTF
TGTGCCAGCAGTACAGGAGTTTCTAACTATGGCTACACCTTC
>TRBD1|few|TRBV6-4|TRBJ2-6
CASSPDRGSGANVLTF
TGTGCCAGCAGTCCGGACAGGGGCTCTGGGGCCAACGTCCTGACTTTC
>TRBD1|once|TRBV18|TRBJ2-1
CASSPDRDNEQFF
TGTGCCAGCTCACCGGACAGGGACAATGAGCAGTTCTTC
>-|-|TRBV5-4|TRBJ1-6
CATQGHSESPLHF
TGTGCCACCCAGGGCCATTCAGAATCACCCCTCCACTTT
>-|-|TRBV27|TRBJ2-7
CASSRTGSLREQYF
TGTGCCAGCAGCCGCACAGGGTCCCTCAGGGAGCAGTACTTC
>TRBD2|-|TRBV4-2|TRBJ2-1
CASSQDLTSGGLGTDNEQFF
TGTGCCAGCAGCCAAGATCTGACTAGCGGGGGCCTGGGGACGGACAATGAGCAGTTCTTC
>-|-|TRBV7-9|TRBJ2-6
CASSFRSGANVLTF
TGTGCCAGCAGCTTCAGATCTGGGGCCAACGTCCTGACTTTC
>TRBD2|-|TRBV28|TRBJ2-3
CASSKRGVITDTQYF
TGTGCCAGCAGTAAACGGGGGGTCATCACAGATACGCAGTATTTT
>-|-|TRBV11-2|TRBJ1-5
CASRGIGDQPQHF
TGTGCCAGCAGGGGGATCGGGGATCAGCCCCAGCATTTT
>-|-|TRBV2|TRBJ2-5
CASSRGLSETQYF
TGTGCCAGCAGTCGAGGCCTCTCTGAGACCCAGTACTTC
>TRBD1|-|TRBV28|TRBJ1-4
CASSHPGGPGEKLFF
TGTGCCAGCAGCCACCCAGGGGGCCCGGGCGAAAAACTGTTTTTT
>-|-|TRBV6-5|TRBJ2-7
CASSYTGTEQYF
TGTGCCAGCAGTTACACAGGCACCGAGCAGTACTTC
>TRBD1|-|TRBV6-2/TRBV6-3|TRBJ1-2
CASSYSGTGLGANYGYTF
TGTGCCAGCAGTTACTCGGGGACAGGGCTCGGAGCTAACTATGGCTACACCTTC
>TRBD1|once|TRBV2|TRBJ1-2
CASSPDRGSLYGYTF
TGTGCCAGCAGTCCTGACAGGGGGTCCCTCTATGGCTACACCTTC
>-|-|TRBV6-5|TRBJ2-7
CATHRVNSYEQYF
TGTGCCACCCACAGGGTGAACTCCTACGAGCAGTACTTC
>TRBD1|-|TRBV2|TRBJ1-2
CASRGQGGAGYTF
TGTGCCAGCAGGGGACAGGGCGGGGCTGGCTACACCTTC
>-|-|TRBV20-1|TRBJ2-7
CSAKSAGLYF
TGCAGTGCCAAAAGTGCAGGACTGTACTTC
>-|-|TRBV10-3|TRBJ2-1
CAISANRDNEQFF
TGTGCCATCAGTGCCAACAGGGACAATGAGCAGTTCTTC
>-|-|TRBV10-3|TRBJ1-1
CAISESMGRKNTEAFF
TGTGCCATCAGTGAGTCGATGGGCAGGAAGAACACTGAAGCTTTCTTT
>TRBD2|-|TRBV30|TRBJ2-5
CAWTGGYQETQYF
TGTGCCTGGACGGGGGGGTACCAAGAGACCCAGTACTTC
>-|-|TRBV14|TRBJ2-2
CASSQITTRNTGELFF
TGTGCCAGCAGCCAAATCACTACTAGGAACACCGGGGAGCTGTTTTTT
>TRBD2|once|TRBV29-1|TRBJ2-1
CSVEDSGGSNYEQFF
TGCAGCGTTGAAGATTCGGGCGGGAGTAACTATGAGCAGTTCTTC
>TRBD1|-|TRBV11-2|TRBJ1-2
CASSSLKQGNYGYTF
TGTGCCAGCAGCTCTTTGAAACAGGGGAACTATGGCTACACCTTC
>TRBD1|-|TRBV27|TRBJ1-6
CATGTGIQGNSPLHF
TGTGCCACCGGGACAGGGATTCAGGGTAATTCACCCCTCCACTTT
>TRBD2|-|TRBV3-1/TRBV3-2|TRBJ2-7
CASSPIVRGVQYF
TGTGCCAGCAGCCCCATTGTCCGGGGGGTGCAGTACTTC
>TRBD1|-|TRBV5-1|TRBJ1-2
CASSPNPTTGTAFYGYTF
TGCGCCAGCAGCCCGAATCCGACGACCGGGACAGCGTTTTATGGCTACACCTTC
>TRBD1|-|TRBV7-3|TRBJ2-7
CASSPSGTGTYEQYF
TGTGCCAGCAGCCCATCCGGGACAGGGACCTACGAGCAGTACTTC
>-|-|TRBV30|TRBJ1-2
CAWSAVGDGYTF
TGTGCCTGGAGTGCTGTCGGGGATGGCTACACCTTC
>-|-|TRBV28|TRBJ1-2
CASRSTGNYGYTF
TGTGCCAGCAGATCCACAGGCAACTATGGCTACACCTTC
>TRBD1|-|TRBV24-1|TRBJ1-2
CATSDPGQGANYGYTF
TGTGCCACCAGTGATCCGGGACAGGGGGCGAACTATGGCTACACCTTC
>-|-|TRBV15|TRBJ1-2
CATSRDRYAGSQDGYTF
TGTGCCACCAGCAGAGATCGATACGCAGGGTCCCAAGATGGCTACACCTTC
>TRBD2|few|TRBV2|TRBJ2-4
CASSDGTRLKLYRAKNIQYF
TGTGCCAGCAGTGACGGGACTAGGTTAAAGCTCTATAGAGCCAAAAACATTCAGTACTTC
>TRBD2|-|TRBV7-2|TRBJ2-3
CASSLETSGGSTDTQYF
TGTGCCAGCAGCTTAGAGACTAGCGGGGGGAGCACAGATACGCAGTATTTT
>-|-|TRBV5-1|TRBJ2-7
CASSLARAPYEQYF
TGCGCCAGCAGCTTGGCCAGGGCGCCCTACGAGCAGTACTTC